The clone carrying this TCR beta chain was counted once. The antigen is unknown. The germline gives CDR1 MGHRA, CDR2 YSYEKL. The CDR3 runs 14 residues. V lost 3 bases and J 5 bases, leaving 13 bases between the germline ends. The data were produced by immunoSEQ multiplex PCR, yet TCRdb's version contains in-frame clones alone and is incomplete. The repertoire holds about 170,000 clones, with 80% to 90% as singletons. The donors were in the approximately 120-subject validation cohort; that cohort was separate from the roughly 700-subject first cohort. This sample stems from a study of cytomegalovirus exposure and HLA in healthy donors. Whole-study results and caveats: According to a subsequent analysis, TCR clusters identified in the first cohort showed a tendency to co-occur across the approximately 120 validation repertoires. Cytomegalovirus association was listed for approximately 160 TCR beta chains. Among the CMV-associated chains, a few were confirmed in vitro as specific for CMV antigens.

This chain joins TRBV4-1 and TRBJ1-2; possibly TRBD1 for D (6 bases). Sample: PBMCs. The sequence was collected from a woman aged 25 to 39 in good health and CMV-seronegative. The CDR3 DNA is TGCGCCAGCAGCCAGTCAGGGGATGGATATGGCTACACCTTC. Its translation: CASSQSGDGYGYTF.